The 9 T cell receptor beta chains reported below all come from one sample, sequenced in a study of cytomegalovirus exposure and HLA in healthy donors. Amplification used 60 Vbeta primers and 13 Jbeta primers. The data were produced by immunoSEQ multiplex PCR, yet TCRdb's version contains in-frame clones alone and is incomplete. The sample lists 180,000 or so clones; 82% were seen once. The sequencing sample was made of PBMCs. The receptors here all came from a middle-aged man in good health and CMV-seronegative.

In its sample, this clone was seen a few times. This rearrangement joins TRBV29-1 to TRBJ2-1; a weak D match, TRBD2 (5 bases). Germline V gives CDR1 SQVTM, CDR2 ANQGSEA. This CDR3 is 11 amino acids long. The V gene lost 7 bases and the J gene lost 3 bases, with 7 bases spanning the gap. The CDR3 coding sequence is TGCAGCGGGAGGTTCTACAATGAGCAGTTCTTC. Translating gives CSGRFYNEQFF.

The rearrangement links TRBV4-3 to TRBJ2-6; TRBD1 agrees at 12 bases. The germline V gene has CDR1 LGHNA and CDR2 YSLEER. The CDR3 is 18 amino acids. The V and J ends lost 2 bases and 4 bases, in that order; junction bases with no gene match: 6. CDR3 protein: CASSQKGQGAGGANVLTF. CDR3 nucleotide sequence: TGCGCCAGCAGCCAAAAGGGACAGGGGGCGGGAGGGGCCAACGTCCTGACTTTC.

The chain links TRBV7-2 to TRBJ1-3, with TRBD1 matching 8 bases. Trimming removed 4 bases from V and 0 bases from J; junction bases left unmatched: 8. CDR1 is SGHTA, CDR2 FQGNSA, per germline. The CDR3 is 17 amino acids. Here the CDR3 reads CASSYGQGGRSGNTIYF. The CDR3 DNA is TGTGCCAGCAGCTACGGACAGGGAGGGCGCTCTGGAAACACCATATATTTT. The whole variable domain, filled in from reference TRBV7-2 and TRBJ1-3, reads GAGVSQSPSNKVTEKGKDVELRCDPISGHTALYWYRQSLGQGLEFLIYFQGNSAPDKSGLPSDRFSAERTGGSVSTLTIQRTQQEDSAVYLCASSYGQGGRSGNTIYFGEGSWLTVV.

This chain links TRBV4-1 with TRBJ1-4; 12 bases line up with TRBD1. V was clipped by 1 base and J by 7 bases; unmatched bases: 7. Germline V lookup: CDR1 MGHRA, CDR2 YSYEKL. The CDR3 is 17 amino acids. CDR3 sequence reads: CASSQVGDRGLAEKLFF. The DNA for the CDR3 is TGCGCCAGCAGCCAAGTGGGGGACAGGGGGCTCGCTGAAAAACTGTTTTTT.

J is TRBJ2-5 and V is TRBV6-1; a possible D gene is TRBD2 (6 bases). From germline, CDR1 is MNHNS and CDR2 SASEGT. The V end lost 8 bases, the J end lost 5 bases, and 21 bases lay between the germline ends. This CDR3 comprises 15 residues. For the CDR3, the DNA is TGTGCCAGCTGGGATAGCGGTGTTTGGGGGGAGACCCAGTACTTC. It codes for CASWDSGVWGETQYF.

This chain joins TRBV28 and TRBJ1-2, with D perhaps matching TRBD1 (6 bases). The CDR3 is 13 residues long. CDR1 is MDHEN, CDR2 SYDVKM, per germline. The V end lost 9 bases, the J end lost 1 base, and 12 bases lay between the germline ends. The CDR3 sequence: CARLPRGNYGYTF. CDR3 coding DNA: TGTGCCAGGCTACCCAGGGGTAACTATGGCTACACCTTC.

The sample holds a few counts of this clone. This chain joins TRBV4-1 and TRBJ1-4; D is unresolved. V was trimmed by 0 bases and J by 2 bases, leaving 10 bases between them. The CDR3 covers 16 residues. Germline CDR1 MGHRA, CDR2 YSYEKL. The DNA for the CDR3 is TGCGCCAGCAGCCAAGACCCCCAGGTGACTAATGAAAAACTGTTTTTT. It specifies CASSQDPQVTNEKLFF.

The chain is built from TRBV7-9 and TRBJ2-2, with D possibly TRBD2 on 5 matching bases. Germline V lookup: CDR1 SEHNR, CDR2 FQNEAQ (reference sequence). Deletions cut 5 bases from V and 6 bases from J, with 16 bases between. The CDR3 has 15 amino acids. The CDR3 loop reads CASSPRSGFSGELFF. CDR3 DNA: TGTGCCAGCAGCCCAAGAAGCGGTTTCTCCGGGGAGCTGTTTTTT.

About this clone: One end of the junction is discordant with germline, which a read error may explain. This chain connects TRBV13 to TRBJ2-7, with D perhaps matching TRBD2 (7 bases). The CDR3 spans 14 residues. CDR1 is PRHDT and CDR2 is FYEKMQ in the germline V gene (reference sequence). The CDR3 DNA follows: TGTGCCAGCAGCCCCTTCCGGGGGGCCTACGGGCAGTACTTC. It encodes CASSPFRGAYGQYF.